This T cell receptor (beta chain) was recovered during a study of blood T cells in healthy people across ages (dated by TCRdb to the mid-2010s). In the study overall: Template switching captured roughly one uniquely barcoded TCR beta cDNA molecule per two T cells in model experiments. Using deep sequencing normalized with unique cDNA molecular identifiers, the study measured how TCR beta repertoire diversity changes with age. The donors were divided into four age groups: young (average 16 years), middle-aged (over 35), aged (approximately 62) and long-lived (more than 75). Donors of different ages were randomly distributed across sequencing lanes to avoid experimental bias. Two additional independent replicas of 1 million unique cDNA reads from the same blood draw were analyzed for two donors (one aged 18 to 30 and one aged 80 or older).

Study-wide findings and limitations: A strong correlation was found between observed TCR beta diversity and the percentage of naive T cells measured by flow cytometry. Estimates of total diversity based on one million sequenced T cells were regarded as lower bounds and as underestimates. Because the CMV infection status of the donors was unknown, age-related changes in expanded clonotypes may potentially have been confounded. Compared with the aged group, more naive CD4+ T cells, fewer expanded clones and increased TCR diversity were shown by the long-lived group, suggesting age selection. As age increased, observed TCR beta diversity per million T cells dropped in a roughly linear way, and a significant reduction was already evident by age 40. Since profiling was done on bulk unsorted PBMCs, naive and antigen-experienced compartments could not be conclusively compared.

The receptor library was made with 5' RACE. Sequencing used an Illumina HiSeq 2500. A second PCR of about 6 to 12 cycles was performed with a sample-barcoded 5' primer and a J-beta primer mix. Each TCR beta cDNA molecule received a unique molecular identifier from a template-switch 5' adaptor carrying 12 random nucleotides. Each sample yielded at least 3 million CDR3-containing paired-end reads. The Mint cDNA synthesis kit, primed by a TRBC-specific oligonucleotide, was used to synthesize first-strand cDNA from all RNA. After uracil-DNA glycosylase treatment, a first 18-cycle PCR used universal primers M1SS and BC2_uni_R on all cDNA. For the original study's pipeline: Each sample was normalized by randomly selecting 1 million high-quality reads, each carrying a distinct molecular identifier. Reads sharing molecular identifiers were discarded rather than binned into consensus sequences. MiTCR, with a Q25 quality threshold and the strictest error-elimination algorithm, was used for CDR3 identification, clonotype clustering and error correction. A nonparametric unseen species model with Euler transformation was used to estimate lower-bound total TCR beta diversity. Using fastp at Q25 and MiXCR, TCRdb reprocessed the public reads and kept productive beta chains. Rows matching on CDR3 protein sequence are summarized as one entry with the most common DNA and genes. The V and J calls reflect TCRdb's pipeline rather than the authors' work. Counted in this sample were 1.5 million to 2 million distinct CDR3 sequences; roughly 30% of them appeared once. The ten top clones hold over 7% of the sample.

CDR1 and CDR2, per the germline V gene (reference sequence), are MNHEY and SMNVEV. Trimmed from V: 5 bases; trimmed from J: 9 bases; junction bases lacking a gene match: 16. Reading from cysteine to phenylalanine, the CDR3 counts 16 amino acids. Only the CDR3 portion is preserved as DNA: 48 bases, with reading frame beginning at the first base. This clonotype was seen a few times. Its antigen is not yet known. The sample holds no much larger clone one base away, and base qualities are not on file. Donors were about 36 systemically healthy Caucasian individuals from Russia aged roughly 6 to 95 years. Each donor gave 8.5 to 10 milliliters of peripheral blood, collected into EDTA-treated Vacutainer tubes. Ficoll-Paque density-gradient centrifugation was used to isolate PBMCs, with at least 6.5 million obtained per sample. Trizol reagent was used to extract total RNA from PBMCs, with at least 5.5 micrograms per sample. Naive CD45RAhigh/CD27high T cell percentages were measured by flow cytometry on a PBMC aliquot from every donor.

This TCR was sampled from a woman under 40 in good health. The chain was built from TRBV27 and TRBJ2-7, with 10 middle bases fitting TRBD1. Sequenced material: blood. The nucleotide sequence reads TGTGCCAGCAGTCAGAGGGGGACAGGGGAGTTTTTAGTGCAGTACTTC. Its coded protein is CASSQRGTGEFLVQYF.